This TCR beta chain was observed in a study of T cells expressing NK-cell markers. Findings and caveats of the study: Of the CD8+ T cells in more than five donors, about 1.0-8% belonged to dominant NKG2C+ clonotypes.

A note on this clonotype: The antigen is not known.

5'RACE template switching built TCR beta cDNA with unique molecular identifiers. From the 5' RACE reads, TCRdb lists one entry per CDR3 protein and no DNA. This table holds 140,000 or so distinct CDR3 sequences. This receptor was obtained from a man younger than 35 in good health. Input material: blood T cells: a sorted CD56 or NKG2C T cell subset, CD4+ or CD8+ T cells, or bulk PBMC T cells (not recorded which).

CDR3 loop: CATSGLAGNNEQFF. The chain recombines TRBV24-1 with TRBJ2-1; no DNA is available, so the TRBD2 call from TCRdb remains unchecked. Germline V lookup: CDR1 KGHDR, CDR2 SFDVKD. This CDR3 comprises 14 residues.